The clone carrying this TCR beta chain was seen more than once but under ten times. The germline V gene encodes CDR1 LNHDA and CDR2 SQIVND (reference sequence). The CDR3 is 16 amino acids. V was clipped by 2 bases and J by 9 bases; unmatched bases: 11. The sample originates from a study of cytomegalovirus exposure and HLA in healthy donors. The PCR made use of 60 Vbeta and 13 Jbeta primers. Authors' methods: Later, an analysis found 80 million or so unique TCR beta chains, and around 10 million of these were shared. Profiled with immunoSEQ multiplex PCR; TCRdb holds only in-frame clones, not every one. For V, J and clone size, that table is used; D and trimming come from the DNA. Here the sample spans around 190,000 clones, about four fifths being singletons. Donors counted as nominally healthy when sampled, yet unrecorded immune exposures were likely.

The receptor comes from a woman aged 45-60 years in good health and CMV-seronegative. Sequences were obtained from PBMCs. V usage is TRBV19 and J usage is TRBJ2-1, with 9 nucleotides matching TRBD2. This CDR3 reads CASSIIFGGGAGEQFF. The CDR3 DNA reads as TGTGCCAGTAGTATAATTTTTGGCGGGGGGGCCGGTGAGCAGTTCTTC.